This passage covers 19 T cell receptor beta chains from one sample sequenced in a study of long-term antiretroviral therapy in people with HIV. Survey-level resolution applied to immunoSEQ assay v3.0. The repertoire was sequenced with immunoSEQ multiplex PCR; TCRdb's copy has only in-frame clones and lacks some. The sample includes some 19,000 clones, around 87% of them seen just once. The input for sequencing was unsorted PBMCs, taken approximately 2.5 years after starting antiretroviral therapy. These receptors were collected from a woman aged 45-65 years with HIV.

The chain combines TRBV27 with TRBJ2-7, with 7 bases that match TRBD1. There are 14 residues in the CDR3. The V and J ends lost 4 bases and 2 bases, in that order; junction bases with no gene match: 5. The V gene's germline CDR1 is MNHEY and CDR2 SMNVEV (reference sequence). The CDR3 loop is CASSSRQGAYEQYF. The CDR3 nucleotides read TGTGCCAGCAGTTCACGACAGGGAGCCTACGAGCAGTACTTC.

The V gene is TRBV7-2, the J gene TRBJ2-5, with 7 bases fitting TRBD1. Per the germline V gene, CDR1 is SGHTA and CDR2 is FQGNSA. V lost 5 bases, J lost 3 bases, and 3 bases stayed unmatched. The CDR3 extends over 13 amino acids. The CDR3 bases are TGTGCCAGCAGCCCCGGGACAGAAGAGACCCAGTACTTC. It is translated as CASSPGTEETQYF. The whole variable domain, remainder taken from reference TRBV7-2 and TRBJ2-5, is GAGVSQSPSNKVTEKGKDVELRCDPISGHTALYWYRQSLGQGLEFLIYFQGNSAPDKSGLPSDRFSAERTGGSVSTLTIQRTQQEDSAVYLCASSPGTEETQYFGPGTRLLVL.

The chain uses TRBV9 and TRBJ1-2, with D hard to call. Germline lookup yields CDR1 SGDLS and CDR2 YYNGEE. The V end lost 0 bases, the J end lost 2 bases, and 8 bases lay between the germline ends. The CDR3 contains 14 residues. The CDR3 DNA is TGTGCCAGCAGCGTAGATAGAGGGAACTATGGCTACACCTTC. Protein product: CASSVDRGNYGYTF.

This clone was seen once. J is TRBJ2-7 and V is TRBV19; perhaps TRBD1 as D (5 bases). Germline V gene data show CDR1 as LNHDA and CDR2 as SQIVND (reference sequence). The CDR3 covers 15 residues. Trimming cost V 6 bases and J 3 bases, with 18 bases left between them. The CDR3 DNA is TGTGCCAGTAGCCCAGTCCAGGGCGGATACTACGAGCAGTACTTC. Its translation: CASSPVQGGYYEQYF.

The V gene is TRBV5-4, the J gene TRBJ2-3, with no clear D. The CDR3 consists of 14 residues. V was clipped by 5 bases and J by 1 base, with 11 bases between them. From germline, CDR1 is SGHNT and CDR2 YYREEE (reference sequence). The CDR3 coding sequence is TGTGCCAGCAGATATCAGGCGGGCACAGATACGCAGTATTTT. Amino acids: CASRYQAGTDTQYF.

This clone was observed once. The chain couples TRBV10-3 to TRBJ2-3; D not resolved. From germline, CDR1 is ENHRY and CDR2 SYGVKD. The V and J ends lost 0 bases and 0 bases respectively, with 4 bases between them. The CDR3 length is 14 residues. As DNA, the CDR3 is TGTGCCATCAGTGAGTCCTTGAGCACAGATACGCAGTATTTT. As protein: CAISESLSTDTQYF.

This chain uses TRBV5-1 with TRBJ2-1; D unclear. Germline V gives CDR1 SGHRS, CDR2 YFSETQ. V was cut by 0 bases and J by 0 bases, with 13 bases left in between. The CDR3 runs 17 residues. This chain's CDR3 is CASSLETGVSSYNEQFF. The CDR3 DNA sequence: TGCGCCAGCAGCTTGGAAACGGGCGTGAGCTCCTACAATGAGCAGTTCTTC. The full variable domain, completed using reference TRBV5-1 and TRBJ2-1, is KAGVTQTPRYLIKTRGQQVTLSCSPISGHRSVSWYQQTPGQGLQFLFEYFSETQRNKGNFPGRFSGRQFSNSRSEMNVSTLELGDSALYLCASSLETGVSSYNEQFFGPGTRLTVL.

The chain's CDR3 is CASSLARYTGELFF. The CDR3 bases are TGTGCCAGCAGCTTAGCCAGGTACACCGGGGAGCTGTTTTTT. The J gene is TRBJ2-2, the V gene TRBV11-2; D call uncertain. Germline V gives CDR1 SGHAT, CDR2 FQNNGV. There are 14 residues in the CDR3. V lost 1 base and J lost 3, with 6 bases in between.

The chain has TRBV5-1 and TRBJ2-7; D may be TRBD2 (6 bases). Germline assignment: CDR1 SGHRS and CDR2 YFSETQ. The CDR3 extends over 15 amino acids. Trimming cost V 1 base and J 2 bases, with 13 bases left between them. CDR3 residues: CASSLLPGEPYEQYF. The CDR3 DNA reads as TGCGCCAGCAGCTTGTTGCCGGGGGAACCCTACGAGCAGTACTTC. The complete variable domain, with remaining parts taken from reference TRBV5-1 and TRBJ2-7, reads KAGVTQTPRYLIKTRGQQVTLSCSPISGHRSVSWYQQTPGQGLQFLFEYFSETQRNKGNFPGRFSGRQFSNSRSEMNVSTLELGDSALYLCASSLLPGEPYEQYFGPGTRLTVT.

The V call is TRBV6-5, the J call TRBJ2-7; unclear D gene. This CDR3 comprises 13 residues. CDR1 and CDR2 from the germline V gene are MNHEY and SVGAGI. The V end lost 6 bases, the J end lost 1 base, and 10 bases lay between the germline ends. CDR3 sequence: CASRTGSSYEQYF. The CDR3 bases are TGTGCCAGCAGGACGGGCAGTTCCTACGAGCAGTACTTC.

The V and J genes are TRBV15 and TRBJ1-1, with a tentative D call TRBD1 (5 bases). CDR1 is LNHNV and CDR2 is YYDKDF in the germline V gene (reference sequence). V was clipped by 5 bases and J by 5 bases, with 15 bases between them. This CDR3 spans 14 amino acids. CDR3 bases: TGTGCCACCAGCTTTGGTAGGGGAGGTACTGAAGCTTTCTTT. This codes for CATSFGRGGTEAFF.

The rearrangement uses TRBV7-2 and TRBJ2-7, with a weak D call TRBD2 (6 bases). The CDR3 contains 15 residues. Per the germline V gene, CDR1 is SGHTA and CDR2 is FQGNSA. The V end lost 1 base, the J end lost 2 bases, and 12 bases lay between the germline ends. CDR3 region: CASSLGSSATYEQYF. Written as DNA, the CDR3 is TGTGCCAGCAGCTTAGGGTCTAGCGCTACCTACGAGCAGTACTTC.

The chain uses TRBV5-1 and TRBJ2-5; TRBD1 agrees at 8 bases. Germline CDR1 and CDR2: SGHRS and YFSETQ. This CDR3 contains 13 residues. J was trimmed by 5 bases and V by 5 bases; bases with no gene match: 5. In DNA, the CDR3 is TGCGCCAGCAGGGACAGGGCTGGGGAGACCCAGTACTTC. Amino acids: CASRDRAGETQYF.

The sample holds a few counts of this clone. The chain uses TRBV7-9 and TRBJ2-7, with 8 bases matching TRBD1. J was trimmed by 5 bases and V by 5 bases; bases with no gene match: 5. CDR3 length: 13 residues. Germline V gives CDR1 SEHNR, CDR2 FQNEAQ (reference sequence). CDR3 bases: TGTGCCAGCAGCACCGGACAGGGCCACGAGCAGTACTTC. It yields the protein CASSTGQGHEQYF.

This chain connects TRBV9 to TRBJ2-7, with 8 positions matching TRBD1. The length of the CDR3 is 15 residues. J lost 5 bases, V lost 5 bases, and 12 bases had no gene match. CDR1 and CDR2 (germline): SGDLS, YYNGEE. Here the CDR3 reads CASSLSGGPGNEQYF. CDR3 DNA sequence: TGTGCCAGCAGTCTCTCAGGGGGCCCAGGCAACGAGCAGTACTTC.

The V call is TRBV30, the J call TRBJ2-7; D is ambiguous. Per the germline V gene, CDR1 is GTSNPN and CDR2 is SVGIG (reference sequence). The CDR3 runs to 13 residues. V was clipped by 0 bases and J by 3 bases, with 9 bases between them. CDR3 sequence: CAWSVAGSYEQYF. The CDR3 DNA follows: TGTGCCTGGAGTGTGGCCGGAAGCTACGAGCAGTACTTC.

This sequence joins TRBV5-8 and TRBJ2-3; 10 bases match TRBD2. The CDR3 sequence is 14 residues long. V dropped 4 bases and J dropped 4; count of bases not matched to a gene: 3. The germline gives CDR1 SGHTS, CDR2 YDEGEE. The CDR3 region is CASSQGLAADTQYF. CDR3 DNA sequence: TGTGCCAGCAGCCAAGGACTAGCGGCAGATACGCAGTATTTT.

The CDR3 here is CASSLLGTGNYEQYF. CDR3 in DNA: TGTGCCAGCAGCTTATTAGGGACAGGTAACTACGAGCAGTACTTC. The chain joins TRBV7-8 to TRBJ2-7; 8 bases map to TRBD1. Germline CDR1 SGHVS, CDR2 FQNEAQ. The CDR3 runs to 15 residues. J gave up 3 bases and V 2 bases, and 6 bases lay outside the gene matches.

CDR3 sequence reads: CASSLYSVEQYF. The CDR3, as DNA: TGTGCCAGCAGTCTATACAGTGTCGAGCAGTACTTC. J is TRBJ2-7 and V is TRBV28; D is uncertain. Germline values: CDR1 MDHEN, CDR2 SYDVKM. The ends were cut back, 5 bases at V and 6 bases at J, with 11 bases in the middle. This CDR3 region has 12 residues.